Here is one T cell receptor (beta chain) with its context. Its antigen is still unknown. At sampling all donors were nominally healthy, likely with unrecorded immune exposures. These data are taken from a study of cytomegalovirus exposure and HLA in healthy donors. CDR1 and CDR2 (germline): SGDLS, YYNGEE. This CDR3 region has 19 residues. With 0 bases clipped from V and 4 bases from J, the junction kept 9 bases outside the gene matches. Findings and limits, study-wide: Previous analysis showed most TCR beta V segments were productive about 87% or about 30% of the time. HLA alleles were associated with 15,000 to 20,000 TCR beta sequences in a later analysis at 0.05 false discovery rate. A later look showed TCR association rates differing by HLA locus, highest for DRB1 and lowest for HLA-C.

Researchers ran the PCR with 60 Vbeta and 13 Jbeta primers. The data were produced by immunoSEQ multiplex PCR, yet TCRdb's version contains in-frame clones alone and is incomplete. Seen here are 100,000 to 150,000 clones, approximately 86% observed once, and the top ten hold 1.7%. This clonotype was obtained from a boy between 10 and 17 years old in good health and CMV-seronegative. J is TRBJ2-1 and V is TRBV9; 14 nucleotides agree with TRBD2. Sequenced sample: PBMCs. The CDR3, as DNA: TGTGCCAGCAGCGTAGCAGTGAGACTAGCGGGAGGGCCGTACAATGAGCAGTTCTTC. It yields the protein CASSVAVRLAGGPYNEQFF.